The 25 T cell receptor beta chains presented below share a single source sample, sequenced in a study of OX40 agonist ivuxolimab in advanced cancers. Assay: immunoSEQ multiplex PCR; the TCRdb copy retains only in-frame clones and omits some. The sample contains some 31,000 clones, about three quarters of which appear only once. Sequencing was performed on CD4+ or CD8+ T cells sorted from blood, taken in a trial of the OX40 agonist ivuxolimab. The source is an adult with an advanced solid tumor such as melanoma, head and neck, liver or kidney cancer.

This clone was recorded a few times. V gene TRBV14 combines with J gene TRBJ1-2; D may be TRBD1 (6 bases). V lost 1 base to trimming and J lost 5 bases, with 11 bases between them. Germline V gene lookup returns CDR1 SGHDN and CDR2 FVKESK. This CDR3 spans 14 amino acids. The CDR3 bases are TGTGCCAGCAGCCAAGTGGACAGAACTTATGGCTACACCTTC. Its translation: CASSQVDRTYGYTF.

The rearrangement uses TRBV28 and TRBJ1-1; D is unresolved. The CDR3 is 15 residues long. Per the germline V gene, CDR1 is MDHEN and CDR2 is SYDVKM. Between the trimmed V and J ends, which lost 4 bases and 2 bases, there was a span of 14 bases. The CDR3 DNA reads as TGTGCCAGCAGTTACTCGAGCGGAGGTAACACTGAAGCTTTCTTT. This encodes CASSYSSGGNTEAFF. The entire variable domain, with the rest obtained from reference TRBV28 and TRBJ1-1, is as follows: DVKVTQSSRYLVKRTGEKVFLECVQDMDHENMFWYRQDPGLGLRLIYFSYDVKMKEKGDIPEGYSVSREKKERFSLILESASTNQTSMYLCASSYSSGGNTEAFFGQGTRLTVV.

The V gene is TRBV9, the J gene TRBJ2-4; no clear D. The CDR3 length is 14 residues. Trimming stripped 0 bases from V and 0 bases from J, with 4 bases between. Germline V gives CDR1 SGDLS, CDR2 YYNGEE. Here the CDR3 DNA reads TGTGCCAGCAGCGTAGATCCAGCCAAAAACATTCAGTACTTC. Translating gives CASSVDPAKNIQYF.

This chain uses TRBV21-1 with TRBJ2-5. TRBV21-1 is a pseudogene locus. This CDR3 is 18 amino acids long. CDR3 DNA: TGTGCCAGCAGCATTCCCTCCGAGGGGCCGCGGTCCCAAGAGACCCAGTACTTC. Translation gives CASSIPSEGPRSQETQYF.

This chain links TRBV10-2 with TRBJ1-3; TRBD1 matches at 9 bases. The germline gives CDR1 WSHSY, CDR2 SAAADI. The CDR3 is 16 amino acids. Trimming removed 6 bases from V and 0 bases from J; junction bases left unmatched: 6. CDR3 region: CASRPGTGSSGNTIYF. DNA for the CDR3: TGCGCCAGCAGACCTGGGACAGGGAGCTCTGGAAACACCATATATTTT.

This chain joins TRBV27 and TRBJ2-7, with TRBD1 matching over 7 bases. The J segment lost 6 bases and the V segment lost 5 bases, leaving 13 bases of the junction unmatched. The CDR3 extends over 15 amino acids. Germline loops: CDR1 MNHEY, CDR2 SMNVEV (reference sequence). The CDR3 spells CASSEKGRTGVEQYF. The CDR3 nucleotides read TGTGCCAGCAGTGAAAAGGGAAGAACAGGGGTCGAGCAGTACTTC.

The chain uses TRBV6-1 and TRBJ2-1; D gene unclear. From germline, CDR1 is MNHNS and CDR2 SASEGT. The CDR3 extends over 15 amino acids. Trimming took 4 bases from V and 0 from J, leaving 10 bases between them. CDR3 sequence reads: CASSALRSSYNEQFF. DNA for the CDR3: TGTGCCAGCAGTGCTTTAAGAAGCTCCTACAATGAGCAGTTCTTC.

The V gene is TRBV30, the J gene TRBJ2-5, with a tentative D call TRBD2 (5 bases). The CDR3 runs 12 residues. Looked up from germline, CDR1 is GTSNPN and CDR2 is SVGIG (reference sequence). Trimming shortened V by 3 bases and J by 5 bases, and 10 bases separated the two germline ends. The CDR3 bases are TGTGCCTGGAGCGGAGGAGCGGAGACCCAGTACTTC. This encodes CAWSGGAETQYF.

The chain employs TRBV5-6 and TRBJ1-1; 7 positions match TRBD1. This CDR3 has 17 residues. V gave up 4 bases and J gave up 0 bases; unmatched junction bases: 12. Germline CDR1 SGHDT, CDR2 YYEEEE. CDR3 in DNA: TGTGCCAGCAGCCAGGCACAGGGGCTTGTGGTGAACACTGAAGCTTTCTTT. It translates to CASSQAQGLVVNTEAFF.

The genes are TRBV21-1 and TRBJ1-1; the D segment call TRBD1 is taken from the table without a DNA check. TRBV21-1 is a recognized pseudogene. This CDR3 region has 14 residues. CDR3 in amino acids: CASSIYRGSAEAFF. The CDR3 DNA reads as TGTGCCAGCAGCATTTACAGGGGATCGGCTGAAGCTTTCTTT.

This rearrangement joins TRBV2 to TRBJ1-5; D unclear. This CDR3 contains 15 residues. CDR1 is SNHLY and CDR2 is FYNNEI in the germline V gene. V was trimmed by 6 bases and J by 0 bases, leaving 12 bases between them. The CDR3 nucleotides read TGTGCCAGCAGCCAAATGGGATATAGCAATCAGCCCCAGCATTTT. Translated: CASSQMGYSNQPQHF. The variable domain in full, completed from reference TRBV2 and TRBJ1-5, reads EPEVTQTPSHQVTQMGQEVILRCVPISNHLYFYWYRQILGQKVEFLVSFYNNEISEKSEIFDDQFSVERPDGSNFTLKIRSTKLEDSAMYFCASSQMGYSNQPQHFGDGTRLSIL.

This sequence joins TRBV18 and TRBJ1-1, with D perhaps matching TRBD1 (5 bases). Germline CDR1 KGHSH, CDR2 LQKENI. Deletions cut 3 bases from V and 1 base from J, with 9 bases between. CDR3 length: 14 amino acids. CDR3 loop: CASSPRQPNTEAFF. The DNA for the CDR3 is TGTGCCAGCTCACCGCGACAGCCGAACACTGAAGCTTTCTTT. The full variable domain, with the rest looked up from reference TRBV18 and TRBJ1-1, is NAGVMQNPRHLVRRRGQEARLRCSPMKGHSHVYWYRQLPEEGLKFMVYLQKENIIDESGMPKERFSAEFPKEGPSILRIQQVVRGDSAAYFCASSPRQPNTEAFFGQGTRLTVV.

Only a few counts were recorded for this clone. J is TRBJ1-4 and V is TRBV5-4; D possibly corresponds to TRBD1 (6 bases). The germline V and J ends were trimmed by 4 bases and 4 bases, with 11 bases remaining between them. This CDR3 region has 14 residues. The V gene's germline CDR1 is SGHNT and CDR2 YYREEE (reference sequence). This CDR3 reads CASSTGHNNEKLFF. CDR3 coding DNA: TGTGCCAGCAGCACGGGACATAATAATGAAAAACTGTTTTTT.

The genes are TRBV19 and TRBJ1-5, with 7 bases identical to TRBD1. V lost 6 bases, J lost 4 bases, and 6 bases stayed unmatched. The CDR3 extends over 14 amino acids. Germline CDR1 and CDR2: LNHDA and SQIVND (reference sequence). The CDR3 region is CASSPGGRNQPQHF. The CDR3 nucleotides read TGTGCCAGTAGCCCAGGGGGGCGAAATCAGCCCCAGCATTTT.

The V and J genes are TRBV19 and TRBJ2-6; a weak D match, TRBD2 (5 bases). CDR1 LNHDA and CDR2 SQIVND come from the germline V gene (reference sequence). V was cut by 5 bases and J by 0 bases, with 17 bases left in between. The CDR3 length is 18 residues. Written as DNA, the CDR3 is TGTGCCAGTAGTTCCCGAGGGTGGGCCACCTCTGGGGCCAACGTCCTGACTTTC. Its translation: CASSSRGWATSGANVLTF. Drawing the rest from reference TRBV19 and TRBJ2-6, the complete variable domain is DGGITQSPKYLFRKEGQNVTLSCEQNLNHDAMYWYRQDPGQGLRLIYYSQIVNDFQKGDIAEGYSVSREKKESFPLTVTSAQKNPTAFYLCASSSRGWATSGANVLTFGAGSRLTVL.

V usage is TRBV1 and J usage is TRBJ2-5; no check of the table's D call, TRBD2, against the DNA was made. TRBV1 constitutes a pseudogene. This CDR3 region has 16 residues. The CDR3 DNA reads as TGCACCAGCAGCCAAGATCTTGTAGGAGGTGTAGAGACCCAGTACTTC. It translates to CTSSQDLVGGVETQYF.

This chain uses TRBV5-1 with TRBJ1-3; a weak D match, TRBD1 (5 bases). This CDR3 has 13 residues. In germline, CDR1 is SGHRS, CDR2 YFSETQ. With 7 bases removed from V and 15 bases from J, the gap between germline ends came to 23 bases. CDR3 sequence: CASEGPPQGRKYF. CDR3 in DNA: TGCGCCAGCGAAGGGCCCCCCCAGGGCCGCAAATATTTT.

This clone was observed a few times. The chain employs TRBV7-2 and TRBJ2-7, with TRBD2 matching 7 bases. With V trimmed by 4 bases and J by 0 bases, 3 bases remained unmatched. The V gene's germline CDR1 is SGHTA and CDR2 FQGNSA. The CDR3 consists of 14 residues. The chain's CDR3 is CASSWAGDSYEQYF. The CDR3 DNA reads TGTGCCAGCAGCTGGGCGGGGGACTCCTACGAGCAGTACTTC.

This clone was found a few times. The chain employs TRBV18 and TRBJ1-2, with a possible D match to TRBD1 (5 bases). The CDR3 is 14 residues long. Trimming took 4 bases from V and 4 from J, leaving 13 bases between them. Per germline, CDR1 KGHSH and CDR2 LQKENI. This chain's CDR3 is CASSRAAGTYGYTF. The CDR3 nucleotides are TGTGCCAGCTCACGGGCGGCGGGGACCTATGGCTACACCTTC.

This chain uses TRBV5-1 with TRBJ2-3, with D perhaps TRBD1 or TRBD2 (5 bases each). Trimming took 4 bases from V and 5 from J, leaving 8 bases between them. The CDR3 sequence is 12 residues long. Germline CDR1 is SGHRS and CDR2 is YFSETQ. The chain's CDR3 is CASSPRGDTQYF. The DNA for the CDR3 is TGCGCCAGCAGCCCGAGGGGAGATACGCAGTATTTT.

The V call is TRBV30, the J call TRBJ2-2; 11 nucleotides align to TRBD2. The CDR3 is made up of 16 amino acids. After removal of 6 bases from V and 4 bases from J, the junction contained 10 bases not matched to a gene. Germline CDR1 and CDR2: GTSNPN and SVGIG (reference sequence). The CDR3 protein is CACFRLAGGSTGELFF. CDR3 sequence (DNA): TGTGCCTGCTTTAGGCTAGCGGGGGGCTCCACCGGGGAGCTGTTTTTT.

The table lists this clone with a count of one. CDR3 sequence reads: CASSSAGAGGSYEQYF. CDR3 bases: TGTGCCAGCAGCTCGGCCGGGGCAGGGGGCTCCTACGAGCAGTACTTC. This rearrangement joins TRBV5-4 to TRBJ2-7, with TRBD1 matching 7 bases. The CDR3 sequence is 16 residues long. V shed 3 bases and J 0 bases; nucleotides not matched to a gene: 9. Germline V CDR1 and CDR2: SGHNT, YYREEE (reference sequence).

This sequence joins TRBV2 and TRBJ2-5; 8 bases match TRBD1. The length of the CDR3 is 14 residues. The J segment lost 1 base and the V segment lost 5 bases, leaving 3 bases of the junction unmatched. CDR1 is SNHLY and CDR2 is FYNNEI in the germline V gene. CDR3 DNA: TGTGCCAGCAGTTGGACAGGGACCCAAGAGACCCAGTACTTC. Encoded protein: CASSWTGTQETQYF.

The gene calls are TRBV5-1 and TRBJ2-5; TRBD1 aligns across 10 bases. The germline CDR1 and CDR2 sequences are SGHRS and YFSETQ. The CDR3 is made up of 17 amino acids. V lost 4 bases to trimming and J lost 0 bases; unmatched junction nucleotides: 9. CDR3 DNA: TGCGCCAGCAGCACAGGACAGGGGGTGATTAACCAAGAGACCCAGTACTTC. Protein sequence: CASSTGQGVINQETQYF.

The chain carries TRBV7-9 and TRBJ2-1; the D gene is possibly TRBD1 (5 bases). Germline V CDR1 and CDR2: SEHNR, FQNEAQ (reference sequence). Trimming removed 5 bases at V and 0 bases at J, with 17 bases between. The CDR3 loop spans 17 amino acids. CDR3 coding DNA: TGTGCCAGCAGCCGACCAAAGGACACGAGCTCCTACAATGAGCAGTTCTTC. Protein sequence: CASSRPKDTSSYNEQFF.